The clone carrying this T cell receptor (beta chain) was found a few times. Antigen: not known. The sample is drawn from a study of T-cell reconstitution after alpha-beta-depleted transplantation in children. Whole-study results and caveats: After transplant, at about two months, alpha-beta T cells were reportedly derived from several hundred expanded graft clones.

Germline values: CDR1 KGHDR, CDR2 SFDVKD. J lost 7 bases, V lost 9 bases, and 11 bases had no gene match. This CDR3 is built from 14 residues. Preparation of the TCRbeta library was carried out with unique molecular identifiers. MiXCR, applied by TCRdb to the PCR reads, yields one record per CDR3 protein. The sample carries roughly 420,000 distinct CDR3 sequences, about 16% recorded once. Sequenced here: PBMCs, mostly from graft donor cells, sampled 360 days after TCRalphabeta/CD19-depleted stem cell transplant. The receptor was isolated from a boy younger than two who had a stem cell transplant for Wiskott-Aldrich syndrome, so the T cells may come from the graft donor. The genes are TRBV24-1 and TRBJ2-5; 9 bases match TRBD1. The CDR3 loop reads CATARQGESRTQYF. CDR3 in DNA: TGTGCCACCGCCAGACAGGGGGAATCAAGGACCCAGTACTTC.